The present T cell receptor beta chain was sequenced within a study of long-term antiretroviral therapy in people with HIV (dated by TCRdb to the early 2020s). With regard to the full study: Collection of the earliest samples took place about a decade ahead of the 2015 WHO recommendation for immediate ART, at a time when ART was typically delayed until CD4 counts fell. Whether ART initiation and durable HIV suppression were associated with changes in peripheral blood TRB repertoire composition and diversity was tested in a retrospective serial study. A total of around 200 cryopreserved PBMC samples were contributed to the cohort by 30 adults with confirmed HIV infection, with samples collected serially over a mean of about 6 years (range 1-12). Eleven of the 30 participants with HIV were female. No cross-contamination during QIAcube processing was seen in test extractions of a monoclonal T-cell line run alongside approximately 36 polyclonal samples.

CDR1 and CDR2, per the germline V gene, are ENHRY and SYGVKD. The CDR3 has 15 amino acids, counting the end cysteine and phenylalanine. The kept DNA is CDR3 alone, 45 bases in frame from the first base. After removal of 2 bases from V and 7 bases from J, the junction retains 10 bases not matched to a gene. Inclusion was restricted to participants for whom at least one PBMC sample before ART initiation and at least two post-ART samples were available. Treatment was received in the United States of America by all participants with HIV. Before DNA extraction, cryopreserved samples of about 1-10 million PBMC were thawed and washed. At the time of the earliest PBMC sample for each participant with HIV, ages ranged from about 20 to 54 years. Per participant, PBMC samples came from 1-4 timepoints prior to ART initiation and 2-8 timepoints following ART initiation, for a median of 7 samples. Serial HIV viral load, CD4+ T-cell count, ART history and demographic data were obtained for every participant. Using a Qiagen kit on a QIAcube, genomic DNA was extracted from unsorted PBMC, with samples processed in batches of 12.

With respect to this clone: The antigen this receptor binds is unknown. No base-level quality is on record; no much larger clone is a single base apart.

Sequencing of the TRB variable region was done with the immunoSEQ hsTCRB v3.0 assay at survey level resolution. The targeted TRB sequencing depth was roughly 35,000-50,000 T-cell genomes per sample. TRB libraries were pooled and sequenced on an Illumina MiSeq using a v3 150-cycle kit. The original methods were these. Repertoire analysis ran in R within a reproducible Nextflow workflow covering QC, data transformation and analysis. Custom analyses were implemented in LymphoSeq2, an R package for AIRR-Seq data exploration. A handful of samples that produced fewer than 5000 total TRB sequences were removed, so 150 to 200 HIV repertoires were analyzed. Among the 180 to 200 retained HIV repertoires, roughly 60 were collected before ART initiation and 120 to 130 were collected after ART initiation. Each repertoire was downsampled to 5000 TRB nucleotide sequences, and summary statistics were averaged across 100 downsampling iterations. Only TRB sequences with CDR3 regions of at least seven amino acids were retained for analysis. Diversity was measured with a Shannon entropy-derived clonality score and the Gini coefficient. In the repertoire networks, any two of the top 5000 CDR3 amino acid sequences were linked whenever the two sequences differed by an edit distance of one. Antigen specificity groups and MHC restriction were predicted for TRB CDR3 amino acid sequences with GLIPH2. To flag known CMV, EBV, HIV or tissue antigen associations, CDR3 amino acid sequences were matched against VDJdb and McPAS-TCR. Pre-ART, post-ART and control groups were compared with Wilcoxon signed-rank tests and Holm-Bonferroni correction. TCRdb obtained this table from immuneACCESS and retained in-frame rearrangements with V and J assigned. These tables miss some clones; where compared with another copy, unresolved V genes account for less than half of the shortfall, and the remainder is unexplained. Clonal size and the V and J genes are those of that table, whereas D and trimming came from the DNA. The sample table contains 20,000 to 25,000 clones; only one count was recorded for around 85% of them. The ten largest account for around 3.9% of the sample.

General study outcomes and caveats: At every time point, the repertoire was dominated by expanded TRB clones first identified before ART initiation, although this dominance fluctuated and, in many PLHIV, declined after ART. Compared with controls, HIV repertoires had narrower CDR3 length ranges, and the network structure pointed to an antigen-experienced repertoire that shifted only slightly toward naive after ART. The samples span the years 2004 to 2017, and the ART regimens used may be less effective than current regimens. Inferences about post-ART repertoire changes are limited because no data were available on ART adherence, viral resistance or therapy changes. Limited PBMC availability meant only the TCR beta chain was sequenced, without alpha chain pairing. Unsorted PBMC were profiled instead of sorted CD4+ and CD8+ T cells because pre-ART samples had limited cell numbers. Starting ART was linked to a significant rise in TRB diversity, yet even after long-term ART the diversity remained significantly lower than in transplant donor controls.

The chain is made from TRBV10-3 and TRBJ1-2, and 7 junctional nucleotides match TRBD1. Material: unsorted PBMCs, obtained roughly 4 years after starting antiretroviral therapy. This TCR was sampled from a man aged 18 to 30 with HIV. The nucleotides are TGTGCCATCAGTGAGGAGAGAGGCAGGGGGTTTGGCTACACCTTC. The encoded protein is CAISEERGRGFGYTF.